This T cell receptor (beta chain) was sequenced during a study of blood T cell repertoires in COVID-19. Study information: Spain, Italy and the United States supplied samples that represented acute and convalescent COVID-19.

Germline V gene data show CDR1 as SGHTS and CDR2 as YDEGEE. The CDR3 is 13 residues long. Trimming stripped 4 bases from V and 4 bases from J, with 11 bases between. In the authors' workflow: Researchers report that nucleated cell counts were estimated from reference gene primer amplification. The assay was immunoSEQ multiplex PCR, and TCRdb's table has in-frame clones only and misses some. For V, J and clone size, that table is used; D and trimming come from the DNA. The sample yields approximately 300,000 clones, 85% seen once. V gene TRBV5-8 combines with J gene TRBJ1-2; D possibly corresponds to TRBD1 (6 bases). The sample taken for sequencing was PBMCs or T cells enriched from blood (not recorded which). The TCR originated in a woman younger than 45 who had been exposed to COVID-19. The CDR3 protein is CASSVQGPYGYTF. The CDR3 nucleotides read TGTGCCAGCAGCGTACAGGGCCCCTATGGCTACACCTTC. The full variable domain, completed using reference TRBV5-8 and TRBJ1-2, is EAGVTQSPTHLIKTRGQQATLRCSPISGHTSVYWYQQALGLGLQFLLWYDEGEERNRGNFPPRFSGRQFPNYSSELNVNALELEDSALYLCASSVQGPYGYTFGSGTRLTVV.